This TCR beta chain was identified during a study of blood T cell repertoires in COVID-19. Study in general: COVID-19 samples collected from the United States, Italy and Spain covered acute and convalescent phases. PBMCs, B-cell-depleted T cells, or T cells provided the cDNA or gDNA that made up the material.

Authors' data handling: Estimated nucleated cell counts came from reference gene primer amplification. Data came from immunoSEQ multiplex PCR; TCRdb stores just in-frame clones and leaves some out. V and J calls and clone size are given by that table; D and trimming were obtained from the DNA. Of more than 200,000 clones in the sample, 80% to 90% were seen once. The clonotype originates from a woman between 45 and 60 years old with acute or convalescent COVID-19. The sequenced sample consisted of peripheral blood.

CDR3 DNA sequence: TGTGCCAGCAGCTTCAGGGGAGGGAATAGCAATCAGCCCCAGCATTTT. Residues: CASSFRGGNSNQPQHF. This sequence joins TRBV7-8 and TRBJ1-5; D perhaps matches TRBD1 (6 bases). The CDR3 covers 16 residues. The V end was cut by 3 bases, the J end by 0 bases, with 12 bases between. The germline CDR1 and CDR2 sequences are SGHVS and FQNEAQ.